This TCR beta chain stems from a study of blood T cell repertoires in COVID-19. Using immunoSEQ multiplex PCR, the repertoire was profiled, and TCRdb retains in-frame clones only, with some absent. This table holds approximately 300,000 clones, about nine tenths found once. Donors in Cohort 3 counted as recovered after two negative PCRs, clearance, or symptom resolution. The germline gives CDR1 MDHEN, CDR2 SYDVKM. The CDR3 consists of 13 residues. J gave up 6 bases and V 4 bases, and 4 bases lay outside the gene matches. This clone was observed once. The sequencing sample was made of PBMCs or T cells enriched from blood (not recorded which). This rearrangement joins TRBV28 to TRBJ1-2, with TRBD1 identical over 8 bases. The source is a man aged 55 to 69 who had recovered from COVID-19. The CDR3 loop is CASSYAGGNGYTF. In DNA, the CDR3 is TGTGCCAGCAGTTATGCAGGGGGCAATGGCTACACCTTC.